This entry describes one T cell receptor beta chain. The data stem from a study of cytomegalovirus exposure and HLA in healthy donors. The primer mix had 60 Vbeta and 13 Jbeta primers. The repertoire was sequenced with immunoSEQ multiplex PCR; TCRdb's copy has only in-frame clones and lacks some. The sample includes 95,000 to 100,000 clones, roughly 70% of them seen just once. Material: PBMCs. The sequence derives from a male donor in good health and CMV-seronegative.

The CDR3 DNA reads as TGTGCCTGGAGCCCCTCAGCGGGACTAGGGTACGAGCAGTACTTC. It yields the protein CAWSPSAGLGYEQYF. The V call is TRBV30, the J call TRBJ2-7, with 8 bases fitting TRBD2. The CDR3 sequence is 15 residues long. Germline loops: CDR1 GTSNPN, CDR2 SVGIG (reference sequence). The trim removed 3 bases at V and 4 bases at J, leaving 11 bases unmatched. Complete variable domain (other parts from reference TRBV30 and TRBJ2-7): SQTIHQWPATLVQPVGSPLSLECTVEGTSNPNLYWYRQAAGRGLQLLFYSVGIGQISSEVPQNLSASRPQDRQFILSSKKLLLSDSGFYLCAWSPSAGLGYEQYFGPGTRLTVT.